This T cell receptor beta chain derives from a study of identical twins. A universal primer site arose from template switching, and cDNA bore unique molecular identifiers. TCRdb reanalysed the 5' RACE reads using MiXCR and keeps one entry per CDR3 protein. The profile covers over 550,000 distinct CDR3 sequences, with less than 9% appearing a single time and approximately 1.5% taken by the ten largest. This clonotype came up many times. The antigen is unknown. Study results and limitations: The authors noted that invariant MAIT and iNKT cells could partly confound zero-insertion analyses.

The sample also formed part of further work on yellow fever vaccine responses in identical twins. Turning to that study: In identical twins, vaccine T cell responses appeared partly shared and partly individual.

The source of this sequence is a woman aged 18-30 years in good health. Sequenced material: PBMCs.

The CDR3 sequence: CASSLWTQETQYF. The CDR3 bases are TGTGCCAGCAGTTTATGGACCCAAGAGACCCAGTACTTC. This chain uses TRBV12-3 or TRBV12-4 with TRBJ2-5; D call uncertain. The V and J ends lost 2 bases and 1 base respectively, with 5 bases between them. The CDR3 totals 13 residues.